Listed here is a single T cell receptor beta chain. This record comes from a study of cytomegalovirus exposure and HLA in healthy donors. 60 Vbeta and 13 Jbeta primers were used in PCR. The method was immunoSEQ multiplex PCR; TCRdb's version includes in-frame clones alone and lacks a portion of them. The table shows about 67,000 clones, with around 80% occurring only once. Germline CDR1 and CDR2: MGHRA and YSYEKL. Trimming stripped 5 bases from V and 5 bases from J, with 10 bases between. The CDR3 sequence is 13 residues long. The sample comprised PBMCs. The V call is TRBV4-1, the J call TRBJ1-5; D unresolved. The source of this sequence is a man aged 40-55 years in good health and CMV-seronegative. The CDR3 reads CASSFRADQPQHF. CDR3 coding DNA: TGCGCCAGCAGCTTCCGAGCGGATCAGCCCCAGCATTTT.